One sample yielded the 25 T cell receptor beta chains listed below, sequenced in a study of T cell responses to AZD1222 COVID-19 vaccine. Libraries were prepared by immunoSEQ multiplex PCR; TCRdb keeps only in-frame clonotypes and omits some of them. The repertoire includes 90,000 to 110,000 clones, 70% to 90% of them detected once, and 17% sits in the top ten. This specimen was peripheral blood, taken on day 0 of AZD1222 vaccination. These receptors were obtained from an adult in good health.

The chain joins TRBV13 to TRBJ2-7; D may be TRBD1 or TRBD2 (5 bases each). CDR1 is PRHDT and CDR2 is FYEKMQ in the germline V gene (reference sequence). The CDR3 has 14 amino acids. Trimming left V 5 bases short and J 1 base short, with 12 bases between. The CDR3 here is CASSHRDGSYEQYF. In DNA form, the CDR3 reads TGTGCCAGCAGCCACCGGGACGGATCCTACGAGCAGTACTTC. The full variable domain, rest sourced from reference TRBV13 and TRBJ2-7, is AAGVIQSPRHLIKEKRETATLKCYPIPRHDTVYWYQQGPGQDPQFLISFYEKMQSDKGSIPDRFSAQQFSDYHSELNMSSLELGDSALYFCASSHRDGSYEQYFGPGTRLTVT.

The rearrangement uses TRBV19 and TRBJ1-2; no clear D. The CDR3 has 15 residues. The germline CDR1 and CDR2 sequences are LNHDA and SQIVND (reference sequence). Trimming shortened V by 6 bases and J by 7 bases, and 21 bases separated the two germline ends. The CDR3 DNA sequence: TGTGCCAGTAGGTCCGACCCGGTACAGACCTCTGGCTACACCTTC. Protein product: CASRSDPVQTSGYTF.

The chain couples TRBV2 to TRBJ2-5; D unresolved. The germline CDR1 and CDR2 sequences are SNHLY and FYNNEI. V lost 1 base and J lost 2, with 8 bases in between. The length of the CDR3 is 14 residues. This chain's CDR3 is CASSEVWQQETQYF. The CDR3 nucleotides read TGTGCCAGCAGTGAAGTTTGGCAACAAGAGACCCAGTACTTC.

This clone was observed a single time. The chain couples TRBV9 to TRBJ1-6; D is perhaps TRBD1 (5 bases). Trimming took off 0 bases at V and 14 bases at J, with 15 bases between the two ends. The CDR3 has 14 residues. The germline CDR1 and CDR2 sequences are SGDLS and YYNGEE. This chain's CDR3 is CASSVVGSEGTLHF. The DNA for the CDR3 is TGTGCCAGCAGCGTAGTGGGCTCAGAGGGGACCCTCCACTTT.

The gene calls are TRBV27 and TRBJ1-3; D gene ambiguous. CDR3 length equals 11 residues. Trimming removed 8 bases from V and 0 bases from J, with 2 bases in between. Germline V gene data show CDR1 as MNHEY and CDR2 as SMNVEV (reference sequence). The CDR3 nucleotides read TGTGCCAGCGCCTCTGGAAACACCATATATTTT. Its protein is CASASGNTIYF.

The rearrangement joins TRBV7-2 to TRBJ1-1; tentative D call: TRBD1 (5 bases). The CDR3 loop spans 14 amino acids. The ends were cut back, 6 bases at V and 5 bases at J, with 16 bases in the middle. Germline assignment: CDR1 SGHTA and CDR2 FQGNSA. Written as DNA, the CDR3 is TGTGCCAGCAGTCCGGGGGTTGCGTTGACTGAAGCTTTCTTT. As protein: CASSPGVALTEAFF.

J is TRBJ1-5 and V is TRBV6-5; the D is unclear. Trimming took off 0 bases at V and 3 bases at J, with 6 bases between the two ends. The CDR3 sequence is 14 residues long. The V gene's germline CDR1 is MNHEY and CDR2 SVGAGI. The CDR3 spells CASSYSVLNQPQHF. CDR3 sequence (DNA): TGTGCCAGCAGTTACTCGGTTCTCAATCAGCCCCAGCATTTT.

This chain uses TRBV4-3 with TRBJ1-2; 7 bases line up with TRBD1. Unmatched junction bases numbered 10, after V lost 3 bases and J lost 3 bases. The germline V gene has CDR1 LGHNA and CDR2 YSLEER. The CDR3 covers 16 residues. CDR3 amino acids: CASSQEHHRGHYGYTF. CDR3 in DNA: TGCGCCAGCAGCCAGGAACATCACAGGGGCCACTATGGCTACACCTTC.

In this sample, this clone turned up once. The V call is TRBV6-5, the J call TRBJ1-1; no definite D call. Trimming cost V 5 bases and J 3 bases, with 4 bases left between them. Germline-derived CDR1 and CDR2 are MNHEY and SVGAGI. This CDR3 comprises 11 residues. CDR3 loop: CASSRDTEAFF. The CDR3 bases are TGTGCCAGCAGTCGGGACACTGAAGCTTTCTTT.

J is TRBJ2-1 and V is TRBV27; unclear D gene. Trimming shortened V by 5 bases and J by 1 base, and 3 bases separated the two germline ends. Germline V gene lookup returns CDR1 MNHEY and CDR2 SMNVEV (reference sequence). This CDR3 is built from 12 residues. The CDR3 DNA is TGTGCCAGCAGTGATTCCTACAATGAGCAGTTCTTC. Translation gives CASSDSYNEQFF.

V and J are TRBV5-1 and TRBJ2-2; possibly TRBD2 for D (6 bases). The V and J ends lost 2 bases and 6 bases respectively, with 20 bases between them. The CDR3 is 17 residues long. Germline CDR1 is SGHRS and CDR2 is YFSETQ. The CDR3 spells CASSLRGRGVPAGELFF. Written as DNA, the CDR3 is TGCGCCAGCAGCTTACGGGGGAGAGGAGTTCCAGCCGGGGAGCTGTTTTTT.

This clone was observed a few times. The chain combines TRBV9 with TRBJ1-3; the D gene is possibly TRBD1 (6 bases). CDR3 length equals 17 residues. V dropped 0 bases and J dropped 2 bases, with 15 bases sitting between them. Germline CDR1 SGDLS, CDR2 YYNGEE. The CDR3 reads CASSVDARGGAGNTIYF. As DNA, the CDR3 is TGTGCCAGCAGCGTAGACGCCAGGGGAGGAGCTGGAAACACCATATATTTT.

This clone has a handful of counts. The CDR3 here is CAKTGTPDQPQHF. For the CDR3, the DNA is TGCGCCAAAACCGGGACACCCGATCAGCCCCAGCATTTT. The rearrangement links TRBV10-1 to TRBJ1-5, with D tentatively TRBD1 (6 bases). Per the germline V gene, CDR1 is WNHNN and CDR2 is SYGVQD (reference sequence). The CDR3 covers 13 residues. V lost 10 bases to trimming and J lost 5 bases, with 15 bases between them.

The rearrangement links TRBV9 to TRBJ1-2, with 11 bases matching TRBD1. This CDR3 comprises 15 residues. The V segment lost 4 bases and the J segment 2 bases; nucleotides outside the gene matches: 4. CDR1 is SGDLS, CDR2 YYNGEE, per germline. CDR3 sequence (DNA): TGTGCCAGCAGCCCTCGGACAGGGGGCAACTATGGCTACACCTTC. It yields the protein CASSPRTGGNYGYTF.

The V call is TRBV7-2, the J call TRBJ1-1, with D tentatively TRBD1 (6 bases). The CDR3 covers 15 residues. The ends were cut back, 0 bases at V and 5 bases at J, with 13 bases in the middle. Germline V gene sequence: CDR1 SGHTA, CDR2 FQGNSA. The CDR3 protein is CASSLAHRVRTEAFF. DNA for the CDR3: TGTGCCAGCAGCTTAGCGCACAGGGTACGAACTGAAGCTTTCTTT.

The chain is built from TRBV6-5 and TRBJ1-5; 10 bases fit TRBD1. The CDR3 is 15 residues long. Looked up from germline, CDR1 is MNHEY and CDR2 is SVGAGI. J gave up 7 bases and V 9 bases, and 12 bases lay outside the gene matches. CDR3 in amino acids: CARRIGQGVGQPQHF. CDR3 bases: TGTGCCAGGAGGATAGGACAGGGGGTGGGACAGCCCCAGCATTTT.

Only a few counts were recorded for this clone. In DNA form, the CDR3 reads TGTGCCAGCAGCTTCGCTAATTCACCCCTCCACTTT. The encoded protein is CASSFANSPLHF. The chain recombines TRBV11-3 with TRBJ1-6, with unresolved D. V was pared by 3 bases and J by 6 bases, with 3 bases between. Germline CDR1 and CDR2: SGHNT and YENEEA. The CDR3 is 12 residues long.

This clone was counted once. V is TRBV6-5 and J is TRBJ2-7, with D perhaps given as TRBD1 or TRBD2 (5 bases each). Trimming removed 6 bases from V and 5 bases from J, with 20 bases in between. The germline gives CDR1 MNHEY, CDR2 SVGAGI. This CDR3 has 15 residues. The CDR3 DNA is TGTGCCAGCAGCCACCCCGGGACGAAGACCCACGAGCAGTACTTC. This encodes CASSHPGTKTHEQYF.

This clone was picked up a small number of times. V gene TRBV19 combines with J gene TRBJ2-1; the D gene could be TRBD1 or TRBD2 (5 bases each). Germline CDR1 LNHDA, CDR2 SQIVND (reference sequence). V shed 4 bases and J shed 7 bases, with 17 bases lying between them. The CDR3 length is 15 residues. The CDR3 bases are TGTGCCAGTAGTACTAGCTTCAAGGGGTATAATGAGCAGTTCTTC. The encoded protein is CASSTSFKGYNEQFF.

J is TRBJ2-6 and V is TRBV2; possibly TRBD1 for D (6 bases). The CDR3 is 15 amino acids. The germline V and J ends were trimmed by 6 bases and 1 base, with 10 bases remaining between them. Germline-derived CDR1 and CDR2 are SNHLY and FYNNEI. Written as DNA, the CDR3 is TGTGCCAGCAGGGACAGTCTATCTGGGGCCAACGTCCTGACTTTC. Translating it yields CASRDSLSGANVLTF.

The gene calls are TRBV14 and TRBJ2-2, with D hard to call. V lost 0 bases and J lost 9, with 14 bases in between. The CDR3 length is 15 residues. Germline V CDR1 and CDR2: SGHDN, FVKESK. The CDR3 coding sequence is TGTGCCAGCAGCCAAGAGGCCTTACCTCCTAGGGAGCTGTTTTTT. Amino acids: CASSQEALPPRELFF.

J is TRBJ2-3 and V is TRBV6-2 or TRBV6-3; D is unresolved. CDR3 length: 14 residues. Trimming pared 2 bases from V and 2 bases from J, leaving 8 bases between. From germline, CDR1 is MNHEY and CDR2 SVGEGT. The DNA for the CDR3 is TGTGCCAGCAGTTACGGGCCCATCACAGATACGCAGTATTTT. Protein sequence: CASSYGPITDTQYF.

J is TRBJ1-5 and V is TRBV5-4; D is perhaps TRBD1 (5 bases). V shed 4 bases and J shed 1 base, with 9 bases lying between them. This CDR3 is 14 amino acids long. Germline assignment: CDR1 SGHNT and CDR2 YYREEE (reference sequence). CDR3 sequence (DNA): TGTGCCAGCAGCCACAAGGGGAGCAATCAGCCCCAGCATTTT. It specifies CASSHKGSNQPQHF.

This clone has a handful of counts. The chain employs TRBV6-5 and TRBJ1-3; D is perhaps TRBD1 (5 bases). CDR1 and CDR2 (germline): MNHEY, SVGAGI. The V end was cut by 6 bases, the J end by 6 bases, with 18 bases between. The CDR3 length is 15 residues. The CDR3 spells CASSRTLGAQNTIYF. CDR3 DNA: TGTGCCAGCAGCCGGACCCTAGGGGCCCAAAACACCATATATTTT.

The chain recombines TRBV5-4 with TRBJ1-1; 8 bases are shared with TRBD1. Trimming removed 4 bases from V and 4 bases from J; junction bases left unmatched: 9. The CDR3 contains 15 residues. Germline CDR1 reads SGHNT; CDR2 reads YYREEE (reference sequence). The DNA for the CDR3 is TGTGCCAGCAGCCCAAGACAGGGGTCGGGCACTGAAGCTTTCTTT. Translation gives CASSPRQGSGTEAFF.